The rows below give T cell receptor beta chains drawn from one sample of a study of spatial heterogeneity in lung cancer. Using its own MiXCR run on the 5' RACE reads, TCRdb lists one record per CDR3 protein. This table holds over 25,000 distinct CDR3 sequences, just over 7% found once. Sample: lung tumor tissue, taken at surgery. All receptors come from a male donor with early-stage non-small cell lung cancer. The CDR3 runs from the conserved cysteine through the conserved F or W. D genes are given only for firm matches. A row's size may be missing; if present it is once, few, many or a size class.

V,D,size,J,CDR3,DNA
TRBV10-3,NA,many,TRBJ2-1,CAISDREGRNEQFF,TGTGCCATCAGTGATAGAGAGGGCCGAAATGAGCAGTTCTTC
TRBV2,TRBD1,many,TRBJ1-6,CASRDREISPLHF,TGTGCCAGCAGGGACAGGGAAATTTCACCCCTCCACTTT
TRBV5-6,TRBD1,NA,TRBJ2-3,CASSWDRGTDTQYF,TGTGCCAGCAGCTGGGACAGGGGCACAGATACGCAGTATTTT
TRBV7-2,NA,few,TRBJ1-3,CASSFGDGNTIYF,TGTGCCAGCAGCTTCGGCGATGGAAACACCATATATTTT
TRBV12-3/TRBV12-4,NA,many,TRBJ2-7,CASSFGSAYEQYF,TGTGCCAGCAGTTTTGGGAGCGCCTACGAGCAGTACTTC
TRBV20-1,NA,few,TRBJ1-1,CSAAPDRYTEAFF,TGCAGTGCCGCCCCTGACAGATACACTGAAGCTTTCTTT
TRBV4-1,NA,NA,TRBJ1-5,CASSQEGGRPQHF,TGCGCCAGCAGCCAAGAAGGGGGGAGGCCCCAGCATTTT
TRBV20-1,TRBD1,many,TRBJ1-6,CSARDTGGYLIGNSPLHF,TGCAGTGCTAGAGATACAGGGGGCTATCTAATCGGTAATTCACCCCTCCACTTT
TRBV7-3,TRBD1,once,TRBJ2-6,CASSLTGDRFNSGANVLTF,TGTGCCAGCAGCTTAACCGGGGACAGGTTTAACTCTGGGGCCAACGTCCTGACTTTC
TRBV20-1,TRBD1,many,TRBJ2-7,CSAGNRQGSYEQYF,TGCAGTGCTGGGAATCGACAGGGGTCCTACGAGCAGTACTTC
TRBV2,NA,many,TRBJ1-4,CASSETGRTNEKLFF,TGTGCCAGCAGTGAAACAGGCAGGACTAATGAAAAACTGTTTTTT
TRBV6-2/TRBV6-3,TRBD1,many,TRBJ1-1,CASSFTGGTEAFF,TGTGCCAGCAGTTTCACAGGGGGGACTGAAGCTTTCTTT
TRBV4-3,TRBD1,many,TRBJ2-1,CASSQPDRGMGEQFF,TGCGCCAGCAGCCAGCCTGACAGGGGGATGGGTGAGCAGTTCTTC
TRBV27,TRBD2,many,TRBJ2-7,CASSALQTSGVSYEQYF,TGTGCCAGCAGTGCCCTCCAGACTAGCGGGGTCTCCTACGAGCAGTACTTC
TRBV27,NA,many,TRBJ2-6,CASSRQFSGANVLTF,TGTGCCAGCAGTAGACAGTTCTCTGGGGCCAACGTCCTGACTTTC
TRBV7-2,NA,many,TRBJ2-3,CASSFRTARTDTQYF,TGTGCCAGCAGCTTTCGGACAGCTCGCACAGATACGCAGTATTTT
TRBV2,NA,NA,TRBJ1-3,CASSGEMSSGNTIYF,TGTGCCAGCAGTGGCGAGATGAGCTCTGGAAACACCATATATTTT
TRBV28,NA,many,TRBJ2-4,CASSSDRLAKNIQYF,TGTGCCAGCAGTTCGGACAGACTAGCCAAAAACATTCAGTACTTC
TRBV10-3,TRBD2,many,TRBJ2-3,CAIESPGLAGNTDTQYF,TGTGCCATCGAATCACCCGGACTAGCGGGCAACACAGATACGCAGTATTTT
TRBV7-2,TRBD1,many,TRBJ2-3,CASSFTGTEDTQYF,TGTGCCAGCAGCTTTACCGGGACAGAGGATACGCAGTATTTT
TRBV20-1,NA,many,TRBJ1-4,CSARGEGNEKLFF,TGCAGTGCTAGAGGGGAGGGTAATGAAAAACTGTTTTTT
TRBV3-1,NA,many,TRBJ2-7,CASSRTGYEQYF,TGTGCCAGCAGTCGGACTGGGTACGAGCAGTACTTC
TRBV6-2/TRBV6-3,TRBD1,few,TRBJ1-5,CASSSDRGQPQHF,TGTGCCAGCAGTTCCGACAGGGGTCAGCCCCAGCATTTT
TRBV5-5,NA,many,TRBJ1-5,CASSLDPAGPQHF,TGTGCCAGCAGCTTGGATCCCGCGGGGCCCCAGCATTTT
TRBV20-1,NA,NA,TRBJ2-3,CSAEDFTDTQYF,TGCAGTGCTGAGGACTTTACGGATACGCAGTATTTT
TRBV6-2/TRBV6-3,NA,medium-sized,TRBJ2-4,CASSVHGEAKNIQYF,TGTGCCAGCAGCGTCCATGGGGAGGCCAAAAACATTCAGTACTTC